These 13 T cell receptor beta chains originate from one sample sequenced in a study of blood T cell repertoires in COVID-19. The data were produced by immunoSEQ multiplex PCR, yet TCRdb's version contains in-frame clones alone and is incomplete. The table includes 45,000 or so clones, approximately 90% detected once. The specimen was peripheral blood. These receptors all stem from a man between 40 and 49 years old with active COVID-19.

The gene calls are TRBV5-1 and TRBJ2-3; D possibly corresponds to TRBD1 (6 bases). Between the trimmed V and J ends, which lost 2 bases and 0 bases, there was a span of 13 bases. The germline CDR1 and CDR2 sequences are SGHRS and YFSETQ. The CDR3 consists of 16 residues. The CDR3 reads CASSFSDSTSTDTQYF. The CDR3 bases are TGCGCCAGCAGCTTCTCGGACAGTACAAGCACAGATACGCAGTATTTT. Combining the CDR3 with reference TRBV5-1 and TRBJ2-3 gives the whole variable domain KAGVTQTPRYLIKTRGQQVTLSCSPISGHRSVSWYQQTPGQGLQFLFEYFSETQRNKGNFPGRFSGRQFSNSRSEMNVSTLELGDSALYLCASSFSDSTSTDTQYFGPGTRLTVL.

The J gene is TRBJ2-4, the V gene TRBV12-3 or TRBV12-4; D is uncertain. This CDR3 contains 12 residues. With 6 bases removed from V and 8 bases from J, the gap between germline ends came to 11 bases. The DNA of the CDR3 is TGTGCCAGCAGCCCCGACGAGGACATTCAGTACTTC. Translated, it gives CASSPDEDIQYF.

In nucleotides, the CDR3 is TGTGCCAGTAGTATAACAGCGGGAGGGCGGGAGACCCAGTACTTC. Encoded protein: CASSITAGGRETQYF. The chain combines TRBV19 with TRBJ2-5; TRBD2 matches 10 bases. CDR1 and CDR2 from the germline V gene are LNHDA and SQIVND (reference sequence). This CDR3 has 15 amino acids. J was trimmed by 5 bases and V by 2 bases; bases with no gene match: 5.

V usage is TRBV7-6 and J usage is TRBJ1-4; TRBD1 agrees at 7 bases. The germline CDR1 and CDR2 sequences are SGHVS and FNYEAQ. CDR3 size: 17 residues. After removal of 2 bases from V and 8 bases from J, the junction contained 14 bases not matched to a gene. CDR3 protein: CASSLNQGVNRGEKLFF. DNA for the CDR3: TGTGCCAGCAGCTTAAACCAGGGGGTGAACCGAGGGGAAAAACTGTTTTTT.

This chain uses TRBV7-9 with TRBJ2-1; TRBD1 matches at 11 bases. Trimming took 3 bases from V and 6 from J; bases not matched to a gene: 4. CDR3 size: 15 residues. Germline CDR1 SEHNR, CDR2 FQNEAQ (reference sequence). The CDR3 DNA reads TGTGCCAGCAGCTTTGGACAGGGGGCCGGCAATGAGCAGTTCTTC. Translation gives CASSFGQGAGNEQFF.

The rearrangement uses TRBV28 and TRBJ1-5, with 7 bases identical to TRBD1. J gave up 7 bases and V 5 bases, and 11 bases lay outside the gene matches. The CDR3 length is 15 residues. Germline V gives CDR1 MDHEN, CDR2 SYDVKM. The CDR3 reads CASSVNRGSVQPQHF. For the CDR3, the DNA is TGTGCCAGCAGTGTCAACAGGGGATCGGTACAGCCCCAGCATTTT.

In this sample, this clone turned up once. This CDR3 is CASKRTEYNSPLHF. The CDR3 nucleotides read TGTGCCAGCAAACGGACAGAGTATAATTCACCCCTCCACTTT. This chain uses TRBV2 with TRBJ1-6; tentatively, D is TRBD1 (6 bases). The CDR3 has 14 residues. Trimming shortened V by 7 bases and J by 4 bases, and 11 bases separated the two germline ends. The germline gives CDR1 SNHLY, CDR2 FYNNEI.

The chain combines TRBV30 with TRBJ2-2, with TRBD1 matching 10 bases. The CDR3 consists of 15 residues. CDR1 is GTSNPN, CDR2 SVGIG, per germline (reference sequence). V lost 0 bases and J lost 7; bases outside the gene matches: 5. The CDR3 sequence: CAWSVGTGEDGELFF. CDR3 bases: TGTGCCTGGAGTGTAGGGACAGGGGAGGACGGGGAGCTGTTTTTT. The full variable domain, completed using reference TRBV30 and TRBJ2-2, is SQTIHQWPATLVQPVGSPLSLECTVEGTSNPNLYWYRQAAGRGLQLLFYSVGIGQISSEVPQNLSASRPQDRQFILSSKKLLLSDSGFYLCAWSVGTGEDGELFFGEGSRLTVL.

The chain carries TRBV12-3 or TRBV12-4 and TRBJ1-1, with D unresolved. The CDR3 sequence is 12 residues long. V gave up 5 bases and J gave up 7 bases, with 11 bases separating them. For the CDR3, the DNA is TGTGCCAGCAGTAGGATGACACTTGAAGCTTTCTTT. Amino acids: CASSRMTLEAFF.

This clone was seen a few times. CDR3 region: CASSSLSGKRPYEQYF. As DNA, the CDR3 is TGTGCCAGCAGTTCCCTTAGCGGGAAGAGGCCCTACGAGCAGTACTTC. The chain has TRBV28 and TRBJ2-7; 8 positions agree with TRBD2. Germline CDR1 is MDHEN and CDR2 is SYDVKM. V was pared by 4 bases and J by 2 bases, with 10 bases of the junction left unmatched. This CDR3 is built from 16 residues.

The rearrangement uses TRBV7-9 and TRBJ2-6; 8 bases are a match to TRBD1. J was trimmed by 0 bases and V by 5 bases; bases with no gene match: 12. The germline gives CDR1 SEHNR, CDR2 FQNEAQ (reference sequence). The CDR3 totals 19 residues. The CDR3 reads CASSPPAGQVVSGANVLTF. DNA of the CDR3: TGTGCCAGCAGCCCTCCGGCGGGACAGGTCGTCTCTGGGGCCAACGTCCTGACTTTC.

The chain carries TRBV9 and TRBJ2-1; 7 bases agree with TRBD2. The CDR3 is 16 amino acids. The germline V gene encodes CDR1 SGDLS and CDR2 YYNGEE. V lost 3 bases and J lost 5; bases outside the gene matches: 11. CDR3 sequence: CASSGRTSTPNNEQFF. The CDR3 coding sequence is TGTGCCAGCAGCGGGAGGACTAGTACCCCTAACAATGAGCAGTTCTTC.

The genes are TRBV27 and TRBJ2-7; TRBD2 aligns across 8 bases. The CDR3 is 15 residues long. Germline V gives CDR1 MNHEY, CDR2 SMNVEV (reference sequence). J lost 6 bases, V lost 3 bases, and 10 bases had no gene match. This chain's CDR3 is CASSFRREDSAEQYF. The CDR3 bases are TGTGCCAGCAGTTTCCGGCGGGAGGATTCAGCCGAGCAGTACTTC.